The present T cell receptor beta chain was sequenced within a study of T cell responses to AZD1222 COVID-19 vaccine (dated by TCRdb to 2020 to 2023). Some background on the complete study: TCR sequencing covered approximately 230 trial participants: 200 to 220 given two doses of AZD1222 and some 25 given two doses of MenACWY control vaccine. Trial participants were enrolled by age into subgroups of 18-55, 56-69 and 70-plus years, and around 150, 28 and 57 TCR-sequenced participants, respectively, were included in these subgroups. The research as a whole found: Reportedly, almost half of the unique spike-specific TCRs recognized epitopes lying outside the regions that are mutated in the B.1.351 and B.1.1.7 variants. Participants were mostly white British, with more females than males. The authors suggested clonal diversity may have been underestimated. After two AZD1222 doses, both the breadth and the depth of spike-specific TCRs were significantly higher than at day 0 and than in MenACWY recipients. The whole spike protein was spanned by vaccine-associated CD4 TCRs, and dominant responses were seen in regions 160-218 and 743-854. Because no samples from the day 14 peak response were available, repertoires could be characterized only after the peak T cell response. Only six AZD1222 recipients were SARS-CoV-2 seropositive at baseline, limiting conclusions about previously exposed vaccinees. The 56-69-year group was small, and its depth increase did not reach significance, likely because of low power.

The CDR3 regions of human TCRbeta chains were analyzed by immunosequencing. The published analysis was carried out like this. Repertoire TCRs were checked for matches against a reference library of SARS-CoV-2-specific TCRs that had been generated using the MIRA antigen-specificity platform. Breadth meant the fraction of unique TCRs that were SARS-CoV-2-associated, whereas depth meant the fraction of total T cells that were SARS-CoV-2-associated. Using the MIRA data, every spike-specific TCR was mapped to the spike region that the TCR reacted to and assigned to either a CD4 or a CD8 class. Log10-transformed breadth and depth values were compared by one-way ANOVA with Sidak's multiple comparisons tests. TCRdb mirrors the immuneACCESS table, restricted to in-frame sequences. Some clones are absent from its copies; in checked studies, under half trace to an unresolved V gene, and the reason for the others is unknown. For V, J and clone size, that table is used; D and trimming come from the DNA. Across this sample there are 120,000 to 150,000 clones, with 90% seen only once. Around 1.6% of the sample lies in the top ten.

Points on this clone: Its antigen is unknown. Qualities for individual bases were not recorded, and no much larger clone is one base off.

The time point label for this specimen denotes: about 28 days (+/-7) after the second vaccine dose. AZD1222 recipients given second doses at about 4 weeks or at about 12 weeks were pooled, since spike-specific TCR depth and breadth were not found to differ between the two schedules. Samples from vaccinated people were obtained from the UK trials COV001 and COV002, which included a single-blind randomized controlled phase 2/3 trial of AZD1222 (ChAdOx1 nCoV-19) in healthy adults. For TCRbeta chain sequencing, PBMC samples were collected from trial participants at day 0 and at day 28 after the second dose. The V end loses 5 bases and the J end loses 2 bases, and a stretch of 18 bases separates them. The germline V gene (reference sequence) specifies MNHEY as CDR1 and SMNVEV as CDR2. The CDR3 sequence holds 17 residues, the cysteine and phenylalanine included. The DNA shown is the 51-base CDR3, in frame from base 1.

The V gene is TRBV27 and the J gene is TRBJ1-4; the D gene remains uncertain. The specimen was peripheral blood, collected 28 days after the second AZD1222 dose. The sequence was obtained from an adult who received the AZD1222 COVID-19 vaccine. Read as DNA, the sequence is TGTGCCAGCAGTGACCAGGCCGAGGGTTGGACTAATGAAAAACTGTTTTTT. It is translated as CASSDQAEGWTNEKLFF.